Listed below are T cell receptor beta chains from one sample, sequenced in a study of blood T cell repertoires in COVID-19. The table came from immunoSEQ multiplex PCR; TCRdb's copy has only in-frame clones and leaves some out. The sample has 230,000 or so clones, roughly 82% seen once. Material for sequencing was peripheral blood. Every receptor here comes from a man in his forties who had recovered from COVID-19. The CDR3 runs from the conserved cysteine through the conserved F or W. Fields, in order: V gene, clone size, J gene, D gene, CDR3 protein, CDR3 DNA. D genes are given only for firm matches. Clone size, where shown, is once, few, many, or a class for clones that have expanded.

TRBV7-2	.	TRBJ2-1	TRBD1	CASTLRDRLINEQFF	TGTGCCAGCACCCTAAGGGACAGATTGATCAATGAGCAGTTCTTC
TRBV11-2	.	TRBJ2-7	TRBD2	CASRFSGRADEQYF	TGTGCCAGCAGGTTTAGCGGGAGGGCCGACGAGCAGTACTTC
TRBV5-1	.	TRBJ2-3	.	CASSLNPGFSTDTQYF	TGCGCCAGCAGCTTGAACCCGGGGTTTAGCACAGATACGCAGTATTTT
TRBV11-2	.	TRBJ2-3	.	CASSTNRRSTDTQYF	TGTGCCAGCAGCACAAACAGGCGAAGCACAGATACGCAGTATTTT
TRBV19	once	TRBJ2-2	.	CASSITGTNTGELFF	TGTGCCAGTAGTATAACGGGGACGAACACCGGGGAGCTGTTTTTT
TRBV27	.	TRBJ1-2	.	CASSGGISGYTF	TGTGCCAGCAGTGGCGGGATCTCTGGCTACACCTTC
TRBV5-1	.	TRBJ2-2	.	CATQDPGGWTGELFF	TGCGCCACACAAGACCCCGGGGGTTGGACCGGGGAGCTGTTTTTT
TRBV7-2	.	TRBJ2-5	.	CASSQHSVQETQYF	TGTGCCAGCAGCCAACATAGCGTCCAAGAGACCCAGTACTTC
TRBV12-3/TRBV12-4	.	TRBJ2-1	.	CASSLARQNEQFF	TGTGCCAGCAGTTTGGCTAGGCAGAATGAGCAGTTCTTC
TRBV5-1	.	TRBJ2-7	.	CASSFNFAGQGPSYEQYF	TGCGCCAGCAGCTTTAATTTCGCGGGGCAGGGCCCCTCCTACGAGCAGTACTTC
TRBV5-1	.	TRBJ2-5	TRBD2	CASSLRRGLAGTSETQYF	TGCGCCAGCAGCCTACGGCGGGGTCTAGCGGGTACGTCAGAGACCCAGTACTTC
TRBV7-9	.	TRBJ2-2	.	CASSPPAGELFF	TGTGCCAGCAGCCCCCCCGCCGGGGAGCTGTTTTTT
TRBV27	.	TRBJ2-5	.	CASSPRTQETQYF	TGTGCCAGCAGTCCCCGGACTCAAGAGACCCAGTACTTC
TRBV7-9	.	TRBJ2-5	.	CASSFPSGRQETQYF	TGTGCCAGCAGCTTTCCGTCAGGGAGGCAAGAGACCCAGTACTTC
TRBV20-1	.	TRBJ1-3	TRBD1	CSASKTGGGNTIYF	TGCAGTGCGAGTAAGACAGGGGGTGGAAACACCATATATTTT
TRBV6-5	few	TRBJ2-2	.	CASSYGRAGTGELFF	TGTGCCAGCAGTTATGGCCGGGCGGGAACCGGGGAGCTGTTTTTT
TRBV6-2/TRBV6-3	.	TRBJ2-2	.	CASSSNTGELFF	TGTGCCAGCAGTTCTAACACCGGGGAGCTGTTTTTT
TRBV3-1/TRBV3-2	.	TRBJ1-1	.	CASSQDFGATEAFF	TGTGCCAGCAGCCAAGATTTTGGGGCCACTGAAGCTTTCTTT
TRBV7-9	.	TRBJ2-3	TRBD2	CASQRGPDTQYF	TGTGCCTCCCAGCGGGGCCCAGATACGCAGTATTTT
TRBV3-1/TRBV3-2	.	TRBJ2-5	.	CASSQQPGAYQETQYF	TGTGCCAGCAGCCAACAACCAGGCGCGTACCAAGAGACCCAGTACTTC
TRBV10-1	once	TRBJ2-2	TRBD2	CASSESGGVLNTGELFF	TGCGCCAGCAGTGAGTCGGGGGGGGTCCTAAACACCGGGGAGCTGTTTTTT
TRBV30	.	TRBJ1-1	TRBD1	CAWSVPGRDRGREAFF	TGTGCCTGGAGTGTACCGGGGCGGGACAGGGGGCGCGAGGCTTTCTTT
TRBV29-1	.	TRBJ1-2	.	CSVEENYGYTF	TGCAGCGTGGAGGAAAACTATGGCTACACCTTC
TRBV11-2	.	TRBJ1-4	.	CASSLDGQDATNEKLFF	TGTGCCAGCAGCTTAGATGGGCAGGATGCAACTAATGAAAAACTGTTTTTT
TRBV18	.	TRBJ2-5	TRBD1	CASSQNPPGQRETQYF	TGTGCCAGCTCACAGAATCCCCCGGGACAGAGAGAGACCCAGTACTTC
TRBV6-5	once	TRBJ1-3	.	CASSSQGNTIYF	TGTGCCAGCAGTTCCCAGGGAAACACCATATATTTT
TRBV19	.	TRBJ2-4	.	CASSVRGGAKNIQYF	TGTGCCAGTAGTGTTAGGGGGGGAGCCAAAAACATTCAGTACTTC
TRBV3-1/TRBV3-2	.	TRBJ2-6	TRBD2	CASSPGSGGLAGANVLTF	TGTGCCAGCAGCCCCGGCTCGGGAGGGTTGGCTGGGGCCAACGTCCTGACTTTC
TRBV18	.	TRBJ2-1	TRBD2	CATSGQRGSSYNEQFF	TGTGCCACCTCGGGCCAGCGGGGGAGCTCCTACAATGAGCAGTTCTTC
TRBV19	.	TRBJ2-3	.	CASSTSGPTAQYF	TGTGCCAGTAGTACCTCTGGGCCCACGGCGCAGTATTTT
TRBV28	.	TRBJ1-1	TRBD1	CASSSPGGNTEAFF	TGTGCCAGCAGTTCCCCAGGGGGGAACACTGAAGCTTTCTTT
TRBV27	.	TRBJ1-2	.	CASSIYGEPGHGYTF	TGTGCCAGCAGTATTTATGGTGAGCCAGGTCATGGCTACACCTTC
TRBV10-3	.	TRBJ2-2	.	CAIGGNRGRSGELFF	TGTGCCATCGGGGGGAACAGGGGCCGATCCGGGGAGCTGTTTTTT
TRBV19	.	TRBJ2-3	TRBD2	CASSISGRSDTQYF	TGTGCCAGTAGTATTAGCGGGAGGTCTGATACGCAGTATTTT
TRBV6-2/TRBV6-3	.	TRBJ2-1	.	CASSYSIEREQFF	TGTGCCAGCAGTTACTCGATTGAGCGGGAGCAGTTCTTC
TRBV9	.	TRBJ2-5	TRBD2	CASSGTSLETQYF	TGTGCCAGCAGCGGGACTAGTCTAGAGACCCAGTACTTC
TRBV20-1	.	TRBJ2-1	TRBD2	CSASPPAGVSYNEQFF	TGCAGTGCTAGTCCCCCAGCGGGAGTATCCTACAATGAGCAGTTCTTC
TRBV18	few	TRBJ1-1	TRBD1	CASSPGQGGTEAFF	TGTGCCAGCTCACCCGGACAGGGTGGGACTGAAGCTTTCTTT
TRBV5-4	.	TRBJ2-5	TRBD1	CASSPNTGGLLETQYF	TGTGCCAGCAGCCCAAACACAGGGGGGTTGTTAGAGACCCAGTACTTC
TRBV11-2	once	TRBJ1-2	.	CASSFRQASGYTF	TGTGCCAGCAGCTTTAGACAGGCTAGTGGCTACACCTTC
TRBV2	.	TRBJ2-4	.	CASREGGSKNIQYF	TGTGCCTCTAGAGAGGGGGGGAGCAAAAACATTCAGTACTTC
TRBV12-3/TRBV12-4	.	TRBJ2-7	TRBD1	CASSFTDREEQYF	TGTGCCAGCAGTTTTACGGACAGGGAAGAGCAGTACTTC
TRBV12-3/TRBV12-4	.	TRBJ1-5	.	CASSLGGGQPQHF	TGTGCCAGCAGTTTAGGAGGAGGTCAGCCCCAGCATTTT
TRBV20-1	.	TRBJ1-1	.	CSARVTEEAFF	TGCAGTGCTAGAGTGACAGAAGAAGCTTTCTTT
TRBV27	.	TRBJ2-7	TRBD1	CASSLSPTGTGGYEQYF	TGTGCCAGCAGTTTATCCCCGACCGGGACAGGAGGCTACGAGCAGTACTTC
TRBV2	.	TRBJ1-2	.	CASSAAGRTYGYTF	TGTGCCAGCAGCGCGGCGGGGAGGACTTATGGCTACACCTTC
TRBV19	.	TRBJ2-1	.	CASQQAYEQFF	TGTGCCAGCCAACAGGCGTATGAGCAGTTCTTC
TRBV7-8	.	TRBJ2-7	TRBD1	CASSLTGYSYEQYF	TGTGCCAGCAGCTTGACAGGGTACTCCTACGAGCAGTACTTC
TRBV12-3/TRBV12-4	.	TRBJ1-1	.	CATAATGNTEAFF	TGTGCCACCGCGGCGACAGGGAACACTGAAGCTTTCTTT
TRBV19	.	TRBJ1-3	TRBD1	CASSIIPGQLPGNTIYF	TGTGCCAGTAGTATAATCCCGGGACAGTTACCTGGAAACACCATATATTTT
TRBV7-9	.	TRBJ2-1	.	CASSSNHRDPNNEQFF	TGTGCCAGCAGCTCCAACCACAGGGATCCCAACAATGAGCAGTTCTTC
TRBV3-1/TRBV3-2	.	TRBJ1-2	.	CASSLFQGGYTF	TGTGCCAGCAGCCTCTTTCAGGGAGGCTACACCTTC
TRBV6-1	.	TRBJ2-1	.	CASSYRDTNEQFF	TGTGCCAGCAGCTACCGGGACACCAATGAGCAGTTCTTC
TRBV23-1	.	TRBJ1-1	TRBD1	CASSPHDRVPTEAFF	TGCGCCAGCAGTCCTCACGACAGGGTCCCCACTGAAGCTTTCTTT
TRBV3-1/TRBV3-2	.	TRBJ2-7	TRBD2	CASSPSAGVSYEQYF	TGTGCCAGCTCCCCCAGTGCGGGAGTTAGCTACGAGCAGTACTTC